These 32 T cell receptor beta chains were sequenced from one sample in a study of blood T cell repertoires in COVID-19. Profiled with immunoSEQ multiplex PCR; TCRdb holds only in-frame clones, not every one. The table has roughly 100,000 clones, more than 70% seen once. The sequenced sample was peripheral blood. These receptors were obtained from a woman in her thirties with acute or convalescent COVID-19.

The chain's CDR3 is CASSYSQGGKGSPLHF. The CDR3 DNA follows: TGTGCCAGCAGTTACTCGCAGGGAGGAAAGGGCTCACCCCTCCACTTT. J is TRBJ1-6 and V is TRBV6-5; D may be TRBD1 (5 bases). V was trimmed by 0 bases and J by 10 bases, leaving 16 bases between them. Per the germline V gene, CDR1 is MNHEY and CDR2 is SVGAGI. CDR3 length equals 16 residues.

V gene TRBV5-1 combines with J gene TRBJ2-1; D unclear. V was cut by 0 bases and J by 9 bases, with 13 bases left in between. CDR1 and CDR2 (germline): SGHRS, YFSETQ. There are 14 residues in the CDR3. The CDR3 reads CASSLAIGVSEQFF. The DNA of the CDR3 is TGCGCCAGCAGCTTGGCCATAGGAGTGAGTGAGCAGTTCTTC.

The chain has TRBV11-1 and TRBJ1-2, with 8 bases matching TRBD1. The CDR3 covers 12 residues. The germline gives CDR1 SGHAT, CDR2 FQDESV (reference sequence). Trimming removed 5 bases from V and 8 bases from J; junction bases left unmatched: 4. The CDR3 DNA is TGTGCCAGCAGCCCGACAGGGGCCGGCTACACCTTC. Translated, it gives CASSPTGAGYTF.

The V and J genes are TRBV19 and TRBJ1-3; 7 nucleotides align to TRBD1. The V and J ends lost 9 bases and 2 bases, in that order; junction bases with no gene match: 1. The CDR3 runs to 12 residues. CDR1 and CDR2 (germline): LNHDA, SQIVND (reference sequence). The CDR3 reads CASTGAGNTIYF. The CDR3 DNA reads TGTGCCAGCACAGGGGCTGGAAACACCATATATTTT.

This chain connects TRBV6-6 to TRBJ1-1; D uncertain. CDR1 and CDR2 (germline): MNHNY, SVGAGI (reference sequence). V gave up 2 bases and J gave up 1 base, with 11 bases separating them. This CDR3 is built from 15 residues. The CDR3 region has the DNA TGTGCCAGCAGTTACGGAGGAGCGGGGAACACTGAAGCTTTCTTT. This translates into CASSYGGAGNTEAFF.

V and J are TRBV19 and TRBJ1-5; 8 bases are shared with TRBD1. Germline V CDR1 and CDR2: LNHDA, SQIVND (reference sequence). V gave up 0 bases and J gave up 2 bases; unmatched junction bases: 12. The length of the CDR3 is 19 residues. CDR3 nucleotides: TGTGCCAGTAGTATAGACCCCTCCAGGGGGCGCGGGGGCAATCAGCCCCAGCATTTT. It yields the protein CASSIDPSRGRGGNQPQHF.

CDR3 nucleotides: TGTGCTAGCGGAGGCTCAGGGGGCTATGAGCAGTTCTTC. This sequence encodes CASGGSGGYEQFF. The chain employs TRBV12-5 and TRBJ2-1, with 8 bases identical to TRBD1. Germline CDR1 reads LGHNT; CDR2 reads FRNRAP. Trimming removed 9 bases from V and 8 bases from J; junction bases left unmatched: 9. The CDR3 runs to 13 residues.

The chain links TRBV9 to TRBJ2-7; perhaps TRBD2 as D (6 bases). CDR1 is SGDLS and CDR2 is YYNGEE in the germline V gene. This CDR3 is 14 amino acids long. Trimming removed 3 bases from V and 2 bases from J, with 12 bases in between. The CDR3 nucleotides are TGTGCCAGCAGCGCCCACGGGGGAGCCTACGAGCAGTACTTC. Translating gives CASSAHGGAYEQYF.

In DNA, the CDR3 is TGTGCCAGCAGCTCCGGACAGGGACCCTCCTATGAGCAGTTCTTC. It specifies CASSSGQGPSYEQFF. The chain uses TRBV7-9 and TRBJ2-1; TRBD1 matches at 8 bases. The J segment lost 8 bases and the V segment lost 4 bases, leaving 10 bases of the junction unmatched. Germline V lookup: CDR1 SEHNR, CDR2 FQNEAQ (reference sequence). The CDR3 is made up of 15 amino acids. The full variable domain, in which reference TRBV7-9 and TRBJ2-1 provide the parts outside the CDR3, is DTGVSQNPRHKITKRGQNVTFRCDPISEHNRLYWYRQTLGQGPEFLTYFQNEAQLEKSRLLSDRFSAERPKGSFSTLEIQRTEQGDSAMYLCASSSGQGPSYEQFFGPGTRLTVL.

The chain has TRBV7-3 and TRBJ2-1; 7 bases are a match to TRBD2. J was trimmed by 9 bases and V by 5 bases; bases with no gene match: 16. There are 16 residues in the CDR3. CDR1 is SGHTA and CDR2 is FQGTGA in the germline V gene. The CDR3 is CASSASGTILGGEQFF. The CDR3 DNA sequence: TGTGCCAGCAGCGCGTCCGGGACTATTCTTGGAGGTGAGCAGTTCTTC.

The rearrangement joins TRBV6-5 to TRBJ2-1, with 11 bases identical to TRBD1. The CDR3 has 16 amino acids. The V segment lost 4 bases and the J segment 8 bases; nucleotides outside the gene matches: 10. The V gene's germline CDR1 is MNHEY and CDR2 SVGAGI. The CDR3 here is CASSFPRTGGIDEQFF. The CDR3 DNA is TGTGCCAGCAGTTTCCCAAGGACAGGGGGCATCGATGAGCAGTTCTTC.

The chain carries TRBV5-1 and TRBJ1-1; 9 positions match TRBD1. CDR3 length: 13 amino acids. The junction had 7 bases not matched to a gene; V was cut back by 0 bases and J by 13 bases. CDR1 and CDR2 from the germline V gene are SGHRS and YFSETQ. CDR3 protein: CASSLGDRELGFF. For the CDR3, the DNA is TGCGCCAGCAGCTTGGGGGACAGGGAATTGGGTTTCTTT.

The genes are TRBV27 and TRBJ2-7; 8 nucleotides align to TRBD2. The germline gives CDR1 MNHEY, CDR2 SMNVEV (reference sequence). This CDR3 is built from 12 residues. V shed 5 bases, J shed 4 bases, and the junction held 1 base outside the gene matches. CDR3 in amino acids: CASSTSGYEQYF. Written as DNA, the CDR3 is TGTGCCAGCAGTACTAGCGGTTACGAGCAGTACTTC.

This chain connects TRBV28 to TRBJ2-4, with TRBD1 matching 8 bases. J gave up 1 base and V 6 bases, and 11 bases lay outside the gene matches. Germline values: CDR1 MDHEN, CDR2 SYDVKM. This CDR3 has 17 residues. The CDR3 nucleotides are TGTGCCAGCAGGACCTTCCCAGGGGGCAATGCCAAAAACATTCAGTACTTC. Translated: CASRTFPGGNAKNIQYF.

The V gene is TRBV9, the J gene TRBJ1-1; D perhaps matches TRBD1 (5 bases). Germline assignment: CDR1 SGDLS and CDR2 YYNGEE. V lost 3 bases and J lost 7, with 19 bases in between. This CDR3 is built from 15 residues. The CDR3 nucleotides are TGTGCCAGCAGCGCCCCCCCGGGAGGGGTTTTTGAAGCTTTCTTT. Translation gives CASSAPPGGVFEAFF.

The V and J genes are TRBV7-9 and TRBJ2-7; weak D call: TRBD2 (6 bases). The V gene's germline CDR1 is SEHNR and CDR2 FQNEAQ (reference sequence). This CDR3 is 14 amino acids long. Between the trimmed V and J ends, which lost 6 bases and 4 bases, there was a span of 16 bases. The CDR3 reads CASSSGTGDYEQYF. For the CDR3, the DNA is TGTGCCAGCAGTTCCGGGACGGGGGATTACGAGCAGTACTTC.

This clone was detected many times. The chain recombines TRBV5-8 with TRBJ2-1; D may be TRBD1 (6 bases). V lost 6 bases, J lost 4 bases, and 17 bases lay in between. The CDR3 has 15 amino acids. Germline CDR1 and CDR2: SGHTS and YDEGEE. The CDR3 DNA reads as TGTGCCAGCACCGCGCCGGGACATCGTTACAATGAGCAGTTCTTC. Amino acids: CASTAPGHRYNEQFF.

The genes are TRBV6-5 and TRBJ1-4; 7 bases are shared with TRBD1. The CDR3 extends over 14 amino acids. Trimming removed 5 bases from V and 10 bases from J; junction bases left unmatched: 10. From germline, CDR1 is MNHEY and CDR2 SVGAGI. DNA for the CDR3: TGTGCCAGCAGTCCAACAGGGGTGAATCGAAAACTGTTTTTT. Translated, it gives CASSPTGVNRKLFF.

This chain connects TRBV13 to TRBJ1-2, with D uncertain. This CDR3 has 13 amino acids. The V end lost 0 bases, the J end lost 8 bases, and 10 bases lay between the germline ends. Germline V gene lookup returns CDR1 PRHDT and CDR2 FYEKMQ (reference sequence). As DNA, the CDR3 is TGTGCCAGCAGCTTAGGTAGAGCTAAGGGCTACACCTTC. Amino acids: CASSLGRAKGYTF.

This sequence joins TRBV30 and TRBJ2-7, with 7 bases aligning to TRBD2. The ends lost 0 bases at V and 6 bases at J; junction bases unmatched: 11. Germline assignment: CDR1 GTSNPN and CDR2 SVGIG (reference sequence). The CDR3 spans 15 residues. This chain's CDR3 is CAWSVERGLGGEQYF. The CDR3 DNA reads as TGTGCCTGGAGTGTCGAGCGGGGCCTCGGTGGCGAGCAGTACTTC.

This rearrangement joins TRBV6-5 to TRBJ2-1; TRBD2 agrees at 8 bases. Unmatched junction bases numbered 11, after V lost 6 bases and J lost 7 bases. The germline V gene has CDR1 MNHEY and CDR2 SVGAGI. The CDR3 has 15 amino acids. CDR3: CASSLKAGGINEQFF. The DNA of the CDR3 is TGTGCCAGCAGCTTAAAGGCGGGGGGAATTAATGAGCAGTTCTTC.

In its sample, this clone was seen many times. The J gene is TRBJ2-7, the V gene TRBV11-2; 11 positions agree with TRBD2. There are 16 residues in the CDR3. V dropped 5 bases and J dropped 1; count of bases not matched to a gene: 7. Germline lookup yields CDR1 SGHAT and CDR2 FQNNGV. The CDR3 reads CASSLTLAGGSYEQYF. CDR3 DNA sequence: TGTGCCAGCAGCCTCACCCTAGCGGGGGGTTCCTACGAGCAGTACTTC.

This chain uses TRBV11-2 with TRBJ2-2, with TRBD1 matching over 12 bases. V was pared by 7 bases and J by 6 bases, with 15 bases of the junction left unmatched. The germline V gene encodes CDR1 SGHAT and CDR2 FQNNGV. The CDR3 runs 18 residues. The CDR3 protein is CASIPGQGATVSAGELFF. DNA of the CDR3: TGTGCCAGCATCCCGGGACAGGGGGCGACGGTATCGGCCGGGGAGCTGTTTTTT.

This chain joins TRBV6-5 and TRBJ1-3; D gene unclear. V lost 5 bases and J lost 9, with 11 bases in between. The germline gives CDR1 MNHEY, CDR2 SVGAGI. The CDR3 runs to 12 residues. The CDR3 bases are TGTGCCAGCAGTACTTCACGGGGCACCATATATTTT. This encodes CASSTSRGTIYF.

The chain employs TRBV7-9 and TRBJ2-2; 8 nucleotides match TRBD2. This CDR3 contains 16 residues. CDR1 is SEHNR, CDR2 FQNEAQ, per germline (reference sequence). J was trimmed by 1 base and V by 1 base; bases with no gene match: 2. Here the CDR3 DNA reads TGTGCCAGCAGCTTAGTTCTAGCGGGGAACACCGGGGAGCTGTTTTTT. Translating gives CASSLVLAGNTGELFF.

The V call is TRBV28, the J call TRBJ1-2, with a possible D match to TRBD1 (5 bases). This CDR3 is 15 amino acids long. The germline CDR1 and CDR2 sequences are MDHEN and SYDVKM. The germline V and J ends were trimmed by 4 bases and 0 bases, with 12 bases remaining between them. The CDR3 sequence: CASSSRQSSNYGYTF. The CDR3 DNA reads TGTGCCAGCAGTTCTCGACAGTCTTCTAACTATGGCTACACCTTC.

The gene calls are TRBV25-1 and TRBJ1-3; no definite D call. Trimming removed 3 bases at V and 2 bases at J, with 11 bases between. This CDR3 is 15 amino acids long. Per germline, CDR1 MGHDK and CDR2 SYGVNS. CDR3 DNA: TGTGCCAGCAGTGATGGGAGAAGAGCTGGAAACACCATATATTTT. Translated, it gives CASSDGRRAGNTIYF.

This clone was detected a few times. This rearrangement joins TRBV10-1 to TRBJ2-7, with 13 nucleotides matching TRBD2. V was clipped by 6 bases and J by 6 bases; unmatched bases: 8. Germline assignment: CDR1 WNHNN and CDR2 SYGVQD (reference sequence). This CDR3 is built from 15 residues. CDR3 DNA sequence: TGCGCCAGCAGCCCTGGACTAGCGGGGGATCGCGAGCAGTACTTC. This translates into CASSPGLAGDREQYF.

The J gene is TRBJ2-7, the V gene TRBV5-1; 7 bases match TRBD1. From germline, CDR1 is SGHRS and CDR2 YFSETQ. The CDR3 totals 15 residues. V lost 5 bases to trimming and J lost 0 bases; unmatched junction nucleotides: 8. CDR3: CASRSGAGGSYEQYF. DNA for the CDR3: TGCGCCAGCAGGTCCGGGGCAGGGGGCTCCTACGAGCAGTACTTC.

The rearrangement uses TRBV2 and TRBJ2-7; TRBD1 matches at 7 bases. CDR1 is SNHLY, CDR2 FYNNEI, per germline. This CDR3 has 12 amino acids. J gave up 0 bases and V 11 bases, and 4 bases lay outside the gene matches. The CDR3 DNA reads as TGTGCCCTGGGACAGTACTCCTACGAGCAGTACTTC. It is translated as CALGQYSYEQYF.

This clone was picked up a small number of times. This chain uses TRBV21-1 with TRBJ1-3; the table calls TRBD1, which could not be checked here. TRBV21-1 is deemed a pseudogene. The CDR3 has 16 amino acids. In nucleotides, the CDR3 is TGTGCCAGCAGCAAAGGAACAGTCCCCTCTGGAAACACCATATATTTT. Protein sequence: CASSKGTVPSGNTIYF.

The gene calls are TRBV27 and TRBJ2-1, with D hard to call. This CDR3 is 13 amino acids long. The germline V gene has CDR1 MNHEY and CDR2 SMNVEV (reference sequence). V lost 2 bases and J lost 7, with 9 bases in between. CDR3 region: CASSLMEANEQFF. CDR3 DNA: TGTGCCAGCAGTTTAATGGAAGCGAATGAGCAGTTCTTC.